This T cell receptor (beta chain) was recorded in a study of T cell clonotyping in hematopoietic cell transplantation. The CDR3 length is 16 residues. Germline CDR1 and CDR2: LGHNA and YNFKEQ. Trimming stripped 3 bases from V and 0 bases from J, with 14 bases between. A note on this clone: Its antigen is currently unknown.

Regarding the study as a whole: At the given depth, recipient repertoires were over 97% de novo clonotypes. Without cell sorting, CD4 versus CD8 contributions remain unresolved. Broader posttransplant TCR repertoire diversity was predicted by graft donor and pretransplant recipient Inverse Simpson Index values.

Blood collection times were about day -28 and days 30, 100, 180 posttransplant. Sequencing was performed with immunoSEQ multiplex PCR; in TCRdb, only in-frame clones are kept and a portion is missing. The sample carries 11,000 to 15,000 clones, 86% recorded once. This chain connects TRBV4-2 to TRBJ1-1; D is unresolved. Material: PBMCs, obtained 100 days after allogeneic stem cell transplant. This sequence was found in a male patient between 50 and 60 years old who had an allogeneic stem cell transplant from an unrelated donor, so T cells may come from the graft donor. Some clones in this sample may be carry-over from other donors' samples. The DNA of the CDR3 is TGTGCCAGCAGCCACGGTTTGTTCGAGATGAACACTGAAGCTTTCTTT. This codes for CASSHGLFEMNTEAFF.